The 22 T cell receptor beta chains given below trace back to one sample, sequenced in a study of shared clonotypes between healthy human individuals. The table came from immunoSEQ multiplex PCR; TCRdb's copy has only in-frame clones and leaves some out. The data contain roughly 2.4 million clones, under 97% of them singletons. Sequences were obtained from naive CD4+ T cells sorted from blood. Indicated subset: CD45RA+ positively selected. The source of these receptors is a man between 18 and 35 years old in good health.

In nucleotides, the CDR3 is TGTGCCAGCAGTGAAGAAATAGGGATTGGGGCGAACACTGAAGCTTTCTTT. Translated, it gives CASSEEIGIGANTEAFF. This rearrangement joins TRBV25-1 to TRBJ1-1; TRBD1 might be the D (5 bases). Germline values: CDR1 MGHDK, CDR2 SYGVNS. CDR3 size: 17 residues. Between the trimmed V and J ends, which lost 2 bases and 1 base, there was a span of 17 bases.

To note about this clone: Different DNA sequences within this sample yield the same CDR3. The rearrangement joins TRBV7-2 to TRBJ2-7; D is ambiguous. This CDR3 is 13 amino acids long. The V end was cut by 5 bases, the J end by 4 bases, with 12 bases between. Germline V CDR1 and CDR2: SGHTA, FQGNSA. The CDR3 nucleotides read TGTGCCAGCAGCCTAAGGACGGATTACGAGCAGTACTTC. This codes for CASSLRTDYEQYF. The complete variable domain, with remaining parts taken from reference TRBV7-2 and TRBJ2-7, reads GAGVSQSPSNKVTEKGKDVELRCDPISGHTALYWYRQSLGQGLEFLIYFQGNSAPDKSGLPSDRFSAERTGGSVSTLTIQRTQQEDSAVYLCASSLRTDYEQYFGPGTRLTVT.

Only a few counts were recorded for this clone. The same CDR3 arises from other DNA sequences in this sample as well. This rearrangement joins TRBV25-1 to TRBJ1-6; no definite D call. CDR3 length equals 12 residues. The ends were cut back, 1 base at V and 9 bases at J, with 4 bases in the middle. The germline gives CDR1 MGHDK, CDR2 SYGVNS. CDR3 nucleotides: TGTGCCAGCAGTGAATTGGCTTCACCCCTCCACTTT. Translation gives CASSELASPLHF.

V usage is TRBV10-1 and J usage is TRBJ2-3; 7 bases are shared with TRBD2. CDR1 and CDR2 (germline): WNHNN, SYGVQD (reference sequence). After removal of 0 bases from V and 2 bases from J, the junction contained 2 bases not matched to a gene. This CDR3 is 15 amino acids long. As DNA, the CDR3 is TGCGCCAGCAGTGAGTCGGGAGGGAACACAGATACGCAGTATTTT. It translates to CASSESGGNTDTQYF.

The V and J genes are TRBV12-5 and TRBJ1-1; 8 nucleotides agree with TRBD1. The CDR3 length is 16 residues. Per the germline V gene, CDR1 is LGHNT and CDR2 is FRNRAP. After removal of 1 base from V and 0 bases from J, the junction contained 4 bases not matched to a gene. Written as DNA, the CDR3 is TGTGCTAGTGGTTTGGGGACAGGGACCCTGAACACTGAAGCTTTCTTT. As protein: CASGLGTGTLNTEAFF.

This CDR3 is CASSVQGNQPQHF. CDR3 in DNA: TGTGCCAGTAGTGTACAGGGAAATCAGCCCCAGCATTTT. The chain uses TRBV19 and TRBJ1-5, with a possible D match to TRBD1 (6 bases). The V and J ends lost 5 bases and 4 bases respectively, with 9 bases between them. The CDR3 is made up of 13 amino acids. Germline CDR1 is LNHDA and CDR2 is SQIVND (reference sequence).

This sequence joins TRBV10-1 and TRBJ1-3; no firm D call. V shed 8 bases and J shed 0 bases, with 5 bases lying between them. Per germline, CDR1 WNHNN and CDR2 SYGVQD (reference sequence). This CDR3 has 12 residues. The CDR3 is CASGDSGNTIYF. The CDR3 nucleotides are TGCGCCAGCGGCGACTCTGGAAACACCATATATTTT.

The gene calls are TRBV4-1 and TRBJ1-5; perhaps TRBD1 as D (6 bases). CDR3 length: 17 residues. V dropped 1 base and J dropped 0 bases, with 13 bases sitting between them. Looked up from germline, CDR1 is MGHRA and CDR2 is YSYEKL. The CDR3 here is CASSQVQGVNSNQPQHF. The CDR3 nucleotides are TGCGCCAGCAGCCAAGTACAGGGAGTGAATAGCAATCAGCCCCAGCATTTT.

Regarding this clone: This sample also contains other DNA sequences that code for the same CDR3. V gene TRBV30 combines with J gene TRBJ2-1, with D possibly being TRBD2 (6 bases). Germline CDR1 is GTSNPN and CDR2 is SVGIG (reference sequence). CDR3 length: 12 amino acids. V lost 5 bases, J lost 1 base, and 6 bases lay in between. Written as DNA, the CDR3 is TGTGCCTGGGGGAGGTCCTACAATGAGCAGTTCTTC. Translated, it gives CAWGRSYNEQFF.

The V and J genes are TRBV7-8 and TRBJ2-7, with TRBD2 matching 7 bases. Germline V gene lookup returns CDR1 SGHVS and CDR2 FQNEAQ. The CDR3 spans 16 residues. V lost 1 base to trimming and J lost 4 bases; unmatched junction nucleotides: 10. CDR3 protein: CASSLVLWEGRYEQYF. In DNA, the CDR3 is TGTGCCAGCAGCTTAGTTCTGTGGGAGGGCCGGTACGAGCAGTACTTC.

The chain joins TRBV7-2 to TRBJ2-7, with D perhaps matching TRBD1 or TRBD2 (5 bases each). V dropped 5 bases and J dropped 4 bases, with 18 bases sitting between them. This CDR3 has 15 residues. The germline gives CDR1 SGHTA, CDR2 FQGNSA. The CDR3 reads CASSLGTESWYEQYF. As DNA, the CDR3 is TGTGCCAGCAGCCTAGGGACGGAGAGTTGGTACGAGCAGTACTTC.

Comment on this clone: Distinct nucleotide sequences in the sample also encode this CDR3. V usage is TRBV10-3 and J usage is TRBJ2-7, with a tentative D call TRBD2 (5 bases). V was shortened by 0 bases and J by 4 bases, with 7 bases between the two germline ends. This CDR3 has 13 amino acids. Germline V gives CDR1 ENHRY, CDR2 SYGVKD. DNA of the CDR3: TGTGCCATCAGTGAGTCAGGGAGTTACGAGCAGTACTTC. Amino acid sequence: CAISESGSYEQYF.

This chain connects TRBV5-6 to TRBJ2-5; TRBD1 agrees at 8 bases. J gave up 5 bases and V 2 bases, and 5 bases lay outside the gene matches. From germline, CDR1 is SGHDT and CDR2 YYEEEE. The CDR3 spans 14 residues. The CDR3 coding sequence is TGTGCCAGCAGCTTAGTACAGGGGGTTGAGACCCAGTACTTC. It specifies CASSLVQGVETQYF.

This chain links TRBV12-5 with TRBJ1-1; the D is unclear. Germline-derived CDR1 and CDR2 are LGHNT and FRNRAP. V dropped 7 bases and J dropped 10 bases, with 25 bases sitting between them. The CDR3 extends over 15 amino acids. DNA for the CDR3: TGTGCTAGTGCCAACCCCCCGGCCCAAGGCGCCCGAGCTTTCTTT. This translates into CASANPPAQGARAFF. Using reference TRBV12-5 and TRBJ1-1 for the parts outside the CDR3, the full variable domain is DARVTQTPRHKVTEMGQEVTMRCQPILGHNTVFWYRQTMMQGLELLAYFRNRAPLDDSGMPKDRFSAEMPDATLATLKIQPSEPRDSAVYFCASANPPAQGARAFFGQGTRLTVV.

The chain is built from TRBV6-6 and TRBJ1-6, with 11 bases lining up with TRBD1. Unmatched junction bases numbered 3, after V lost 6 bases and J lost 5 bases. This CDR3 contains 15 residues. The germline V gene encodes CDR1 MNHNY and CDR2 SVGAGI (reference sequence). CDR3 nucleotide sequence: TGTGCCAGCAGGACGGGACAGGGGGATAATTCACCCCTCCACTTT. Its protein product is CASRTGQGDNSPLHF.

The V gene is TRBV7-3, the J gene TRBJ2-3; possibly TRBD1 for D (6 bases). The CDR3 runs 13 residues. Germline V gives CDR1 SGHTA, CDR2 FQGTGA. Trimming removed 5 bases from V and 0 bases from J, with 6 bases in between. Here the CDR3 reads CASSDRSTDTQYF. The CDR3 nucleotides read TGTGCCAGCAGCGACAGGAGCACAGATACGCAGTATTTT. Using reference TRBV7-3 and TRBJ2-3 for the parts outside the CDR3, the full variable domain is GAGVSQTPSNKVTEKGKYVELRCDPISGHTALYWYRQSLGQGPEFLIYFQGTGAADDSGLPNDRFFAVRPEGSVSTLKIQRTERGDSAVYLCASSDRSTDTQYFGPGTRLTVL.

V usage is TRBV28 and J usage is TRBJ1-6; a weak D match, TRBD1 (5 bases). With 8 bases removed from V and 6 bases from J, the gap between germline ends came to 14 bases. The CDR3 extends over 14 amino acids. CDR1 is MDHEN, CDR2 SYDVKM, per germline. The CDR3 is CASYDSALNSPLHF. The DNA for the CDR3 is TGTGCCAGCTACGACAGCGCCCTTAATTCACCCCTCCACTTT. Full variable domain (missing parts from reference TRBV28 and TRBJ1-6): DVKVTQSSRYLVKRTGEKVFLECVQDMDHENMFWYRQDPGLGLRLIYFSYDVKMKEKGDIPEGYSVSREKKERFSLILESASTNQTSMYLCASYDSALNSPLHFGNGTRLTVT.

The V and J genes are TRBV10-3 and TRBJ1-3; no clear D gene. The CDR3 covers 15 residues. CDR1 and CDR2 from the germline V gene are ENHRY and SYGVKD. The V and J ends lost 3 bases and 0 bases respectively, with 9 bases between them. The CDR3 spells CAISDLPSSGNTIYF. The CDR3 bases are TGTGCCATCAGTGATTTGCCCAGCTCTGGAAACACCATATATTTT.

The chain couples TRBV28 to TRBJ2-2; D call uncertain. CDR3 size: 13 residues. V was clipped by 3 bases and J by 2 bases, with 4 bases between them. The germline V gene encodes CDR1 MDHEN and CDR2 SYDVKM. The CDR3 sequence is CASSLINTGELFF. The CDR3 nucleotides are TGTGCCAGCAGTTTGATCAACACCGGGGAGCTGTTTTTT.

V is TRBV19 and J is TRBJ1-6; unclear D gene. Germline CDR1 reads LNHDA; CDR2 reads SQIVND (reference sequence). V was pared by 5 bases and J by 5 bases, with 10 bases between. This CDR3 region has 14 residues. CDR3 residues: CASSATHNNSPLHF. The CDR3 nucleotides read TGTGCCAGTAGTGCGACACACAATAATTCACCCCTCCACTTT.

The gene calls are TRBV30 and TRBJ2-3, with 7 bases matching TRBD2. Germline V gene sequence: CDR1 GTSNPN, CDR2 SVGIG (reference sequence). The CDR3 covers 14 residues. V lost 2 bases, J lost 2 bases, and 4 bases stayed unmatched. CDR3 DNA sequence: TGTGCCTGGAGTAGACTAGCCCACACAGATACGCAGTATTTT. Encoded protein: CAWSRLAHTDTQYF.

This clone occurred a few times. Other DNA sequences from this sample encode an identical CDR3 as well. V is TRBV5-6 and J is TRBJ2-7; TRBD2 matches 7 bases. CDR1 is SGHDT and CDR2 is YYEEEE in the germline V gene. V trimming: 0 bases; J trimming: 1 base; junction bases outside the gene matches: 4. The CDR3 is made up of 15 amino acids. CDR3: CASSLAGGRSYEQYF. DNA of the CDR3: TGTGCCAGCAGCTTGGCGGGCGGGAGATCCTACGAGCAGTACTTC.